The T cell receptor (beta chain) under discussion was sequenced for a study of CD8 T cells in ankylosing spondylitis. Findings and limits, study-wide: The authors reported significant enrichment of disease-linked clones in matched ankylosing spondylitis synovial fluid. Disease-linked clones proved CD8+ and comparatively uncommon in peripheral blood. Certain motif variants had earlier appeared in reactive arthritis synovial fluid and blood. Ankylosing spondylitis blood appeared to carry a characteristic TCR beta motif of several highly homologous variants.

Libraries for TCR beta were made by quantitative 5'-RACE with molecular barcodes. TCRdb recomputed calls from the 5' RACE reads with MiXCR, one row per CDR3 protein. This repertoire shows a few hundred thousand distinct CDR3 sequences, 8% found once; its top ten account for roughly 15%. A remark on this clonotype: The antigen remains unidentified.

V lost 5 bases to trimming and J lost 3 bases; unmatched junction nucleotides: 8. The CDR3 covers 15 residues. CDR1 and CDR2 (germline): MNHEY, SMNVEV (reference sequence). The clonotype was recovered from a male donor with ankylosing spondylitis. The chain links TRBV27 to TRBJ2-7, with TRBD1 matching 9 bases. The sample taken for sequencing was blood, either unsorted or a sorted T cell fraction (not recorded which). CDR3 sequence reads: CASSKGDREIYEQYF. The CDR3 DNA follows: TGTGCCAGCAGTAAAGGGGACAGGGAAATCTACGAGCAGTACTTC.